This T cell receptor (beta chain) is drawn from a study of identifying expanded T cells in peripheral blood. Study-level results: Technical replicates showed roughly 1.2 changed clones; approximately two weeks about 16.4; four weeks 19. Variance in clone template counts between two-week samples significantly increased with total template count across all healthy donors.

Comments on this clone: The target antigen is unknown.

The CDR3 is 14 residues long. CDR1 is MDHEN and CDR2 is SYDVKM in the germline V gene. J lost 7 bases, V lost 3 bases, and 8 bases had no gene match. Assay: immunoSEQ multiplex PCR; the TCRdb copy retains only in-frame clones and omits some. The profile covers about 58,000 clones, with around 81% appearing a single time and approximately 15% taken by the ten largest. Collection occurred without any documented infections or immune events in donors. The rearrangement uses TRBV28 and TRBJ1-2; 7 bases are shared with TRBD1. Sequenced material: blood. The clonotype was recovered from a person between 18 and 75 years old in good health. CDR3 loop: CASSFWDRGAGYTF. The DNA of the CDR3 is TGTGCCAGCAGTTTCTGGGACAGAGGGGCTGGCTACACCTTC.